This T cell receptor beta chain comes out of a study of CD8+CD57+ T cells in acquired aplastic anemia. Study in general: Sorted cells (CD4+ and CD8+) yielded DNA amounts that averaged about 3.4 ug.

According to the study, genomic DNA was the template for TCR beta VDJ and CDR3 profiling. One entry per CDR3 protein results from TCRdb running MiXCR on the reads. Of roughly 300,000 distinct CDR3 sequences listed, 45% to 65% are singletons. Findings and limits, study-wide: Statistical testing detected no significant gap in CD8+ Simpson's diversity between patients and controls.

This clonotype has only a few counts. Antigen specificity is unknown. Germline is not matched at one junction end, which may reflect a read error. The specimen was sorted CD4+, CD8+, or CD8+CD57+ T cells (not recorded which) from PBMCs. The TCR originated in a human donor with severe aplastic anemia or a healthy control (not recorded which).

The CDR3 sequence is CASSLRPYNEQFF. The CDR3 bases are TGTGCTAGCAGCTTAAGACCCTACAATGAGCAGTTCTTC. The chain employs TRBV7-7 and TRBJ2-1; D is ambiguous. CDR3 length: 13 residues. Germline V lookup: CDR1 SSHAT, CDR2 FNYEAQ (reference sequence).